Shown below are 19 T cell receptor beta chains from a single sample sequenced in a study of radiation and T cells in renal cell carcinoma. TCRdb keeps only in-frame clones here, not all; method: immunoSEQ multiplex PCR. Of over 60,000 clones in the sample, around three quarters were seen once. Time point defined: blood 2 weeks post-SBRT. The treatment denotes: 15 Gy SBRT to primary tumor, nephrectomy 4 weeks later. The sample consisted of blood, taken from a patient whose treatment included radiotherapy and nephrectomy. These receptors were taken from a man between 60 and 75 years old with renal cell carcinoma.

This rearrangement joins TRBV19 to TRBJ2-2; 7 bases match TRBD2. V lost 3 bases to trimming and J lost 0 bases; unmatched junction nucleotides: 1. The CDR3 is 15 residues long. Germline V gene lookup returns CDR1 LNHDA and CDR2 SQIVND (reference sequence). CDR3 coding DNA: TGTGCCAGTAGTATTGCGGGGGCGAACACCGGGGAGCTGTTTTTT. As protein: CASSIAGANTGELFF.

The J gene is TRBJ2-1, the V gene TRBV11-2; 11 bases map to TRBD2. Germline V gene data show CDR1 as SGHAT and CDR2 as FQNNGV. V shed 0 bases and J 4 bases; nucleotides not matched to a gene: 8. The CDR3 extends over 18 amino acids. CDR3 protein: CASSLDLRTSGPYNEQFF. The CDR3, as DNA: TGTGCCAGCAGCTTAGATCTCAGGACTAGCGGGCCTTACAATGAGCAGTTCTTC.

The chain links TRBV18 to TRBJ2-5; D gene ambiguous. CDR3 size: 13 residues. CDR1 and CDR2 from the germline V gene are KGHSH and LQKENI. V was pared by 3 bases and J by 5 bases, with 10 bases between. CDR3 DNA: TGTGCCAGCTCACCGGACCTCGGTGAGACCCAGTACTTC. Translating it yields CASSPDLGETQYF.

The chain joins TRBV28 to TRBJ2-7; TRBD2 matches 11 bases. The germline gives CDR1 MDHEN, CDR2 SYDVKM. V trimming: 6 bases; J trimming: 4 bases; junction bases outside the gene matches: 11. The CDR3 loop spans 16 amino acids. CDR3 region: CASSQGTSGRNYEQYV. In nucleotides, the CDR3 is TGTGCCAGCAGCCAAGGGACTAGCGGAAGGAATTACGAGCAGTACGTC.

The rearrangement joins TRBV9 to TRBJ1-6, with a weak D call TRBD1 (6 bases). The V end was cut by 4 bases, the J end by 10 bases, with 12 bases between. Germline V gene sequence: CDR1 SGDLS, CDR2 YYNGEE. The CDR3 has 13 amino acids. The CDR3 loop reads CASSPHRESPLHF. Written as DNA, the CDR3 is TGTGCCAGCAGCCCTCACAGGGAATCACCCCTCCACTTT.

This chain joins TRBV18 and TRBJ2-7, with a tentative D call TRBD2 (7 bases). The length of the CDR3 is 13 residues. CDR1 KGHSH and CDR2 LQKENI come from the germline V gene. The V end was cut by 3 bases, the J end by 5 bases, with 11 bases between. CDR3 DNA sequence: TGTGCCAGCTCACCGGGGAGGGACAACGAGCAGTACGTC. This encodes CASSPGRDNEQYV.

The CDR3 sequence is CASSRDFYEQYF. CDR3 DNA sequence: TGTGCCAGCAGTCGGGATTTCTACGAGCAGTACTTC. The rearrangement links TRBV2 to TRBJ2-7, with D possibly TRBD2 on 5 matching bases. V was cut by 5 bases and J by 3 bases, with 8 bases left in between. The germline V gene encodes CDR1 SNHLY and CDR2 FYNNEI. This CDR3 is 12 amino acids long.

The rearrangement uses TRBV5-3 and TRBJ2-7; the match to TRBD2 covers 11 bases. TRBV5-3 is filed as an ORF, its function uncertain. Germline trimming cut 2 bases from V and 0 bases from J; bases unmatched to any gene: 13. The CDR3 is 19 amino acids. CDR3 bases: TGTGCCAGAAGCTTACCGCGACTAGCGGGACCTTTTCGCTCCTACGAGCAGTACGTC. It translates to CARSLPRLAGPFRSYEQYV.

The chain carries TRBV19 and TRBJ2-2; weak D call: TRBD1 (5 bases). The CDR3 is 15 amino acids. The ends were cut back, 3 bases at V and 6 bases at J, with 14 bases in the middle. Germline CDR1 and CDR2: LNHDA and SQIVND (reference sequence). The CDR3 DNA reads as TGTGCCAGTAGTATTATAGGACAACCGGCCGGGGAGCTGTTTTTT. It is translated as CASSIIGQPAGELFF.

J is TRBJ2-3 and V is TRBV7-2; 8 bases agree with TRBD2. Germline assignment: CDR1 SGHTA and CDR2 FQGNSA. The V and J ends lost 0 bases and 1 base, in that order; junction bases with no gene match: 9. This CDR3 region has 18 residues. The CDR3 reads CASSLARGAGPRTDTQYF. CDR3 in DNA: TGTGCCAGCAGCTTAGCGCGGGGGGCGGGGCCGCGCACAGATACGCAGTATTTT.

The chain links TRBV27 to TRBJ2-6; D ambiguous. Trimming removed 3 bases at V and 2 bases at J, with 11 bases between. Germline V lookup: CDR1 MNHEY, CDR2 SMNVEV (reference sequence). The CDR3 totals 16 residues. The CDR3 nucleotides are TGTGCCAGCAGTTTTACCGACGGAGCTGGGGCCAACGTCCTGACTTTC. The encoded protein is CASSFTDGAGANVLTF.

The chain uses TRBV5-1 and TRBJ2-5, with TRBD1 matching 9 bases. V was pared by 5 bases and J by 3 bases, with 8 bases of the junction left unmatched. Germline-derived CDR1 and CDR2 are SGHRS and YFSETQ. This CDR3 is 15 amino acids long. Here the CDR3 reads CASRPTGGLKETQYF. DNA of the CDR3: TGCGCCAGCAGACCGACAGGGGGGTTAAAAGAGACCCAGTACTTC. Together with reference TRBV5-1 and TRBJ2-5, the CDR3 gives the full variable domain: KAGVTQTPRYLIKTRGQQVTLSCSPISGHRSVSWYQQTPGQGLQFLFEYFSETQRNKGNFPGRFSGRQFSNSRSEMNVSTLELGDSALYLCASRPTGGLKETQYFGPGTRLLVL.

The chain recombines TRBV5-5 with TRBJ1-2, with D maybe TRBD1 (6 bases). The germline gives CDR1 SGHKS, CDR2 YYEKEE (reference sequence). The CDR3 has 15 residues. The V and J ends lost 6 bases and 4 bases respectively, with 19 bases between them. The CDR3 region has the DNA TGTGCCAGCACCCCTACGGGGGCTTTTAGCTATGGCTACACCTTC. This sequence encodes CASTPTGAFSYGYTF.

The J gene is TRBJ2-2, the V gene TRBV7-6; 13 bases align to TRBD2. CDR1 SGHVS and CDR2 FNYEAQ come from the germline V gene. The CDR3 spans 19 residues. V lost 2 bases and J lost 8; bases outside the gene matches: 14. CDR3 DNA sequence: TGTGCCAGCAGCTTAATACGGACTAGCGGGAGATCCCAGATGGGGGAGCTGTTTTTT. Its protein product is CASSLIRTSGRSQMGELFF.

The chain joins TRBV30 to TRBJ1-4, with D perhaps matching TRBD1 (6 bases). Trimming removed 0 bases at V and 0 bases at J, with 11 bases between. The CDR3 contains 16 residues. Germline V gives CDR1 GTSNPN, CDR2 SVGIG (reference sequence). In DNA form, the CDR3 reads TGTGCCTGGAGTGTATGGGACATCGCAACTAATGAAAAACTGTTTTTT. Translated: CAWSVWDIATNEKLFF.

CDR3 sequence reads: CASSIGLRGRTSNTGELFF. Written as DNA, the CDR3 is TGTGCCAGTAGTATAGGCCTTCGCGGTAGGACTTCGAACACCGGGGAGCTGTTTTTT. The chain employs TRBV19 and TRBJ2-2; TRBD2 might be the D (5 bases). With 1 base removed from V and 0 bases from J, the gap between germline ends came to 18 bases. Germline V gives CDR1 LNHDA, CDR2 SQIVND (reference sequence). The CDR3 runs to 19 residues.

CDR3 DNA: TGTGCCAGCAGCTTGGGGTCCGGGACAGAGAATGAAAAACTGTTTTTT. Amino acid sequence: CASSLGSGTENEKLFF. The chain is built from TRBV5-8 and TRBJ1-4, with 7 bases identical to TRBD1. Per the germline V gene, CDR1 is SGHTS and CDR2 is YDEGEE. CDR3 size: 16 residues. Trimming took 0 bases from V and 5 from J; bases not matched to a gene: 7.

The CDR3 here is CASSRQTGADSGNTIYF. The DNA for the CDR3 is TGTGCCAGCTCACGACAGACAGGGGCAGACTCTGGAAACACCATATATTTT. The chain uses TRBV18 and TRBJ1-3; 8 bases align to TRBD1. Germline lookup yields CDR1 KGHSH and CDR2 LQKENI. This CDR3 has 17 residues. J gave up 0 bases and V 4 bases, and 8 bases lay outside the gene matches.

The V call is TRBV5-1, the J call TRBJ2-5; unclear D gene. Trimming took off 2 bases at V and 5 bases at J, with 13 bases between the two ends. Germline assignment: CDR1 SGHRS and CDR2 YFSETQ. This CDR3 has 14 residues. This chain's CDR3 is CASSFRVLGETQYF. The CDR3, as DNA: TGCGCCAGCAGCTTTCGCGTCCTAGGCGAGACCCAGTACTTC.